Sequencing of this T cell receptor beta chain was carried out in a study of cytomegalovirus exposure and HLA in healthy donors. Study observations and caveats: A later analysis reportedly found fewer N-insertions in an Asian-associated ancestry cluster than the roughly 670-donor mean. Segments of the TCR beta V type were, in most cases, productive about 87% or about 30% of the time in an earlier analysis.

Points on this clone: Antigen unknown.

The PCR made use of 60 Vbeta and 13 Jbeta primers. The authors' processing: Among the unique TCR beta chains that a later analysis counted, some 73 million in all, about 11 million were shared. The data were produced by immunoSEQ multiplex PCR, yet TCRdb's version contains in-frame clones alone and is incomplete. D and trimming come from the DNA, and the V and J calls and clone size come from that table. Among more than 110,000 clones, roughly 77% were seen once, and the ten largest hold more than 3%. Trimming removed 6 bases from V and 1 base from J, with 15 bases in between. The CDR3 contains 16 residues. Per germline, CDR1 LGHNA and CDR2 YSLEER.

The specimen was PBMCs. This sequence joins TRBV4-3 and TRBJ2-2; maybe TRBD1 (7 bases). The receptor was isolated from a female donor in good health and CMV-seronegative. CDR3 protein: CASSPPGGRNTGELFF. In DNA form, the CDR3 reads TGCGCCAGCAGTCCCCCAGGGGGGCGGAACACCGGGGAGCTGTTTTTT.